This T cell receptor (beta chain) was retrieved from a study of cytomegalovirus exposure and HLA in healthy donors. PCR amplification relied on 60 Vbeta primers (plus 13 Jbeta primers). The repertoire was sequenced with immunoSEQ multiplex PCR; TCRdb's copy has only in-frame clones and lacks some. In the table there are 200,000 or so clones, approximately 81% of which are singletons. On this clone: Its antigen is as yet unknown.

Each donor's status was that of a healthy bone marrow donor. Study-level findings and limits: The presence/absence work took it that sequencing depth was about the same across donors.

The CDR3 totals 13 residues. V was clipped by 6 bases and J by 5 bases, with 13 bases between them. Germline CDR1 is SNHLY and CDR2 is FYNNEI. This clonotype was sampled from a man younger than 40 in good health and CMV-seronegative. The J gene is TRBJ2-5, the V gene TRBV2; D remains ambiguous. The material sequenced was PBMCs. Here the CDR3 DNA reads TGTGCCAGCAGCAAGACACCGTGGGAGACCCAGTACTTC. Amino acid sequence: CASSKTPWETQYF.